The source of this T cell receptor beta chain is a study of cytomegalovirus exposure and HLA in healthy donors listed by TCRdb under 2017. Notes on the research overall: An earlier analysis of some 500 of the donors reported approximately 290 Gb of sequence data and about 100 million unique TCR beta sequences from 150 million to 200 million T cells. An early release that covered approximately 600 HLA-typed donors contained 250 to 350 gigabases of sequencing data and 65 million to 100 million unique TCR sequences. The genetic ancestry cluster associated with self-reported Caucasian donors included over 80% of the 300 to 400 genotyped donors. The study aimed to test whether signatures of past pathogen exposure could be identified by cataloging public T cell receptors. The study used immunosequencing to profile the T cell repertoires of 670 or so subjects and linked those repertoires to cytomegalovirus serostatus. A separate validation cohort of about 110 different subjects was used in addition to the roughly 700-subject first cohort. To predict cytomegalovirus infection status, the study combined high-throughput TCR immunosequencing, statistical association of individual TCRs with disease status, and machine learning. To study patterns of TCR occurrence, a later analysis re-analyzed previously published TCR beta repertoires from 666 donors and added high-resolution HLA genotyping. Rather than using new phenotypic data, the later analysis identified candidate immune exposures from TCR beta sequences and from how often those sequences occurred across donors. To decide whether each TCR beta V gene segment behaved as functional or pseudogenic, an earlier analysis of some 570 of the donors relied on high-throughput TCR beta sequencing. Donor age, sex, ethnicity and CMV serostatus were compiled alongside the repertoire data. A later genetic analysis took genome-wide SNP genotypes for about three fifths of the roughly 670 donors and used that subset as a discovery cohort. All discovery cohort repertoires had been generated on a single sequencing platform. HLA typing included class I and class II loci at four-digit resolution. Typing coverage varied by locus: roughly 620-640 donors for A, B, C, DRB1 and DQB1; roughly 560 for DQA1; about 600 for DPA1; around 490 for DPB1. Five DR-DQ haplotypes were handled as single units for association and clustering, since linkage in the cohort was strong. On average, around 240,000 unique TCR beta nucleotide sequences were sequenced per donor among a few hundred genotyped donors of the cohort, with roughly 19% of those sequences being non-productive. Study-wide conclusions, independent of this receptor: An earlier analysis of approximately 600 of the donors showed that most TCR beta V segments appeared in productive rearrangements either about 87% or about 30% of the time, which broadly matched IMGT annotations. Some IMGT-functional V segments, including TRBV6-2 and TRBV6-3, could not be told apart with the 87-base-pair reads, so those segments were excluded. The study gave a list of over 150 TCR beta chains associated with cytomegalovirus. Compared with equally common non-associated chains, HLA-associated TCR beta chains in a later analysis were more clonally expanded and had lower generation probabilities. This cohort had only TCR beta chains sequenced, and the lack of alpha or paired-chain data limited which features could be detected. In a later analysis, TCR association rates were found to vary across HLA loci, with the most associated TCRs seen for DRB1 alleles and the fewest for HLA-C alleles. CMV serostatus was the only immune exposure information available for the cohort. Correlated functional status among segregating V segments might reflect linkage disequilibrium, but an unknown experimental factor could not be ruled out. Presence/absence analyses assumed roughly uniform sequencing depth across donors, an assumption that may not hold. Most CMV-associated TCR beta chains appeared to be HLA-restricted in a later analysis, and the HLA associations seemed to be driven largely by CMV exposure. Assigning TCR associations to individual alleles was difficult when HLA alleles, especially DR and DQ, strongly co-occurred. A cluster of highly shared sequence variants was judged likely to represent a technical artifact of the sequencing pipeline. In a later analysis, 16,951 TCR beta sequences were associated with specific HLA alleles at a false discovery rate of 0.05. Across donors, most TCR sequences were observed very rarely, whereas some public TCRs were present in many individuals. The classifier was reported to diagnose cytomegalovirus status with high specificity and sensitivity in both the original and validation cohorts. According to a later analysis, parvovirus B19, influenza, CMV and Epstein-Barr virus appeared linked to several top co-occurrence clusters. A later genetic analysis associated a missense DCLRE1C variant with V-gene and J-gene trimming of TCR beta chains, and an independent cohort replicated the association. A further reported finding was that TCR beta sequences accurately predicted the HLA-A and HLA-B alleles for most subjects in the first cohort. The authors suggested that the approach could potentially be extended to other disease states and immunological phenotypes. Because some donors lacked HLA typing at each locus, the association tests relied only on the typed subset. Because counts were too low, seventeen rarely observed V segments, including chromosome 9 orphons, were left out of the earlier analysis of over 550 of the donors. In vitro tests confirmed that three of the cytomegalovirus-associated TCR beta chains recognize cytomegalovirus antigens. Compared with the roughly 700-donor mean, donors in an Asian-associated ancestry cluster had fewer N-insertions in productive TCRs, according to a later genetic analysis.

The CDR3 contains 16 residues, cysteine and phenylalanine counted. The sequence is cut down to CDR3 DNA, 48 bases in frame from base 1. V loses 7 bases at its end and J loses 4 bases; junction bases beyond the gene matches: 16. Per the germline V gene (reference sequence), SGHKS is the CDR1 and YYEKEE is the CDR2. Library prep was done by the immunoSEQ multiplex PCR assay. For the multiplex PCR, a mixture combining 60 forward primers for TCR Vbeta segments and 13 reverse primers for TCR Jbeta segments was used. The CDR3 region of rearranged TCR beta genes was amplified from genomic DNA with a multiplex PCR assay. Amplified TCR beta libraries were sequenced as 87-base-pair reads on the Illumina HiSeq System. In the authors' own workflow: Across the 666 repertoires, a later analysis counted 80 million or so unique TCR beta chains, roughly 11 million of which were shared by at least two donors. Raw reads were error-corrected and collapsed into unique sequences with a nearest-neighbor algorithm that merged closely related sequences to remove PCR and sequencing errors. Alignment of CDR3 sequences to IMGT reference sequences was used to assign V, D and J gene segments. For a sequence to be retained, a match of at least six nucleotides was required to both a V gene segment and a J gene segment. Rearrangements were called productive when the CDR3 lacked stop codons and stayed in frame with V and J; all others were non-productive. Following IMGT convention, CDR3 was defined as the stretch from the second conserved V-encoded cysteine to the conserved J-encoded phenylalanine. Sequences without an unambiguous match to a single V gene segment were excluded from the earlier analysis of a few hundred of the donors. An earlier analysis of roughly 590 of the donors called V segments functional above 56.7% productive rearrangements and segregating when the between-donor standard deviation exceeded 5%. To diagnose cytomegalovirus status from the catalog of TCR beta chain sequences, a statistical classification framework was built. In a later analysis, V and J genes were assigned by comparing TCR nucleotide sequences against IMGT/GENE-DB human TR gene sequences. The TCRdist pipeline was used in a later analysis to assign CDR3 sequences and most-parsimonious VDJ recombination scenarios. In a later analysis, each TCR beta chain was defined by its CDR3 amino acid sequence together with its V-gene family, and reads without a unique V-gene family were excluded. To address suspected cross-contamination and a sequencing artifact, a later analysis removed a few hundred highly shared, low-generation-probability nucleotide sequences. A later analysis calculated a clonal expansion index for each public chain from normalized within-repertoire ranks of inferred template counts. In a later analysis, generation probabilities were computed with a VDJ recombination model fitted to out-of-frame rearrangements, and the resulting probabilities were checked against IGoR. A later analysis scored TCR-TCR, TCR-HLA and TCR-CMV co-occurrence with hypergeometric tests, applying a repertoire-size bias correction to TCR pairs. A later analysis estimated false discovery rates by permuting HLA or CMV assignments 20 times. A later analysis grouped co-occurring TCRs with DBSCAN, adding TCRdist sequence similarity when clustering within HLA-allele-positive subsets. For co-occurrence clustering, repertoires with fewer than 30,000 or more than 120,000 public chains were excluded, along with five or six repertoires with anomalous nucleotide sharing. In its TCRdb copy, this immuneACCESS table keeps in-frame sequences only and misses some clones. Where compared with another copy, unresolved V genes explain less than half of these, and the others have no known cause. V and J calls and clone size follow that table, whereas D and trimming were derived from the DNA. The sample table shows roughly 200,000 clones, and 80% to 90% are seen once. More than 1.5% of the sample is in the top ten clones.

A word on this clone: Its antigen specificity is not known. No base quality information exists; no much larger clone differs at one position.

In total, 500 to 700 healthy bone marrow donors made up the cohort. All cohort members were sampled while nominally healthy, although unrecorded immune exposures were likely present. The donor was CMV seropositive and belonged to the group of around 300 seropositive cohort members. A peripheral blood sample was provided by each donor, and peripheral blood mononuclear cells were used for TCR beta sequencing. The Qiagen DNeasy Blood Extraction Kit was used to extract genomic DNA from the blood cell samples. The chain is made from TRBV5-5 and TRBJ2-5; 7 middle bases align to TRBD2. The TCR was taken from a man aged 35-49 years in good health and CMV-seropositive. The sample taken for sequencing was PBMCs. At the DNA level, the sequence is TGTGCCAGCCGGTTGTTCCGGGGACCGGGGGGAGAGACCCAGTACTTC. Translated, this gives CASRLFRGPGGETQYF.